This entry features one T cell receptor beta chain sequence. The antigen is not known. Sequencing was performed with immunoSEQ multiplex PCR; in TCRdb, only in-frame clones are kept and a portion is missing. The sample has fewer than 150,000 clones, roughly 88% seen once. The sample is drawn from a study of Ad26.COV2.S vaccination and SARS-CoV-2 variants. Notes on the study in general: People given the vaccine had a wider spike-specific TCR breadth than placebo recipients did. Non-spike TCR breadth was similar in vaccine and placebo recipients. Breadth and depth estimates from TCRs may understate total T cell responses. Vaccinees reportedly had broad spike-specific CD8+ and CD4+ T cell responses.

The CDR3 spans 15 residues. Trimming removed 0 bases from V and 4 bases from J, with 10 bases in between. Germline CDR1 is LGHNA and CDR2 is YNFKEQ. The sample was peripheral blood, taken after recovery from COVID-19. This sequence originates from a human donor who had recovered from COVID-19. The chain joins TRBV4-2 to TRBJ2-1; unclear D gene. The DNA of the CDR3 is TGTGCCAGCAGCCAAGATCGGTCGCCATACAATGAGCAGTTCTTC. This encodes CASSQDRSPYNEQFF.